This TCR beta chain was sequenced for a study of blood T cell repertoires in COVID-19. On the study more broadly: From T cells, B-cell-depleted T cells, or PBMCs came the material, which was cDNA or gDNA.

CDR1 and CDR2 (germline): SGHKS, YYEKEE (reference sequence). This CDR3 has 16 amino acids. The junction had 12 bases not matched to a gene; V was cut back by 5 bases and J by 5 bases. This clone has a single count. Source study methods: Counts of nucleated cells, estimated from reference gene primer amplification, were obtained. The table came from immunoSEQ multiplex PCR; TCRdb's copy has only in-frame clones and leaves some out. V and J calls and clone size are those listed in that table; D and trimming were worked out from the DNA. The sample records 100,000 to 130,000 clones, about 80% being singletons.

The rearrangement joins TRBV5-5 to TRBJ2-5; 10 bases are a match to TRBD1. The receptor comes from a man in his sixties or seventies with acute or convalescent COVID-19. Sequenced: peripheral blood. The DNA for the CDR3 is TGTGCCAGCAGTTGGGGATCGGGACAGGGGCTGGAGACCCAGTACTTC. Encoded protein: CASSWGSGQGLETQYF.